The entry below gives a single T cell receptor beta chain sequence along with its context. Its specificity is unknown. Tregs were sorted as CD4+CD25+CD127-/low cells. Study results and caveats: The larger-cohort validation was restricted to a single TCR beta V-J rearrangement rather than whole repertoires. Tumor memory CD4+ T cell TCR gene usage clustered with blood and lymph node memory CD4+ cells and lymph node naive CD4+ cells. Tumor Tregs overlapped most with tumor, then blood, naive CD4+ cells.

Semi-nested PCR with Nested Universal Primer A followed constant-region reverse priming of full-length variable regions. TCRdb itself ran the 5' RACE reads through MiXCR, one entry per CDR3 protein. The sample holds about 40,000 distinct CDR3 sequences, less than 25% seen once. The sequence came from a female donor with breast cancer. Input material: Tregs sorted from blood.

The CDR3 sequence: CASSPLALTYEQYF. The DNA for the CDR3 is TGTGCCAGCAGCCCACTAGCGCTTACCTACGAGCAGTACTTC. The chain employs TRBV7-2 and TRBJ2-7; 7 bases align to TRBD2. Germline V CDR1 and CDR2: SGHTA, FQGNSA. This CDR3 is built from 14 residues. J was trimmed by 2 bases and V by 5 bases; bases with no gene match: 6. Together with reference TRBV7-2 and TRBJ2-7, the CDR3 gives the full variable domain: GAGVSQSPSNKVTEKGKDVELRCDPISGHTALYWYRQSLGQGLEFLIYFQGNSAPDKSGLPSDRFSAERTGGSVSTLTIQRTQQEDSAVYLCASSPLALTYEQYFGPGTRLTVT.